Listed below are T cell receptor beta chains from one sample, sequenced in a study of blood T cell repertoires in COVID-19. The data were produced by immunoSEQ multiplex PCR, yet TCRdb's version contains in-frame clones alone and is incomplete. The data show 56,000 or so clones, 80% to 90% seen once. Sequencing was performed on peripheral blood. The receptors shown here come from a man aged 45-65 years with acute or convalescent COVID-19. CDR3s include the opening cysteine and the closing phenylalanine or tryptophan. The D gene is left open where the match is weak. The listing skips clone size in some rows; elsewhere it reads once, few, many or a size class.

V	size	J	D	DNA	CDR3
TRBV13	NA	TRBJ2-1	NA	TGTGCCAGCAAGCAGGGAACCCACAATGAGCAGTTCTTC	CASKQGTHNEQFF
TRBV27	NA	TRBJ2-7	NA	TGTGCCAGCGCCCCGGGCCCTAAAGAGGGTGAGCAGTACTTC	CASAPGPKEGEQYF
TRBV4-1	NA	TRBJ2-5	NA	TGCGCCAGCAGCCAAGAAAGCCCCGGCGCAGCGGGCCTCCAAGAGACCCAGTACTTC	CASSQESPGAAGLQETQYF
TRBV5-6	NA	TRBJ1-5	NA	TGTGCCAGCAGCGGTCAGGGTAGCAATCAGCCCCAGCATTTT	CASSGQGSNQPQHF
TRBV4-1	once	TRBJ1-1	NA	TGCGCCAGCAGCCAAGGGCAGGGGATCGCTGAAGCTTTCTTT	CASSQGQGIAEAFF
TRBV29-1	NA	TRBJ2-5	TRBD1	TGCAGCGTTGGTAAGGGGACAGGGCCAGAAGAGACCCAGTACTTC	CSVGKGTGPEETQYF
TRBV6-5	NA	TRBJ1-1	NA	TGTGCCAGCAGTTACTCGGCAGGTTACTTTAACACTGAAGCTTTCTTT	CASSYSAGYFNTEAFF
TRBV5-1	NA	TRBJ2-2	NA	TGCGCCAGCAGCTTGGACAGGATGGCCGGGGAGCTGTTTTTT	CASSLDRMAGELFF
TRBV7-2	NA	TRBJ2-7	NA	TGTGCCAGCAGCTTAGAGTGGCAGACCTACGAGCAGTACTTC	CASSLEWQTYEQYF
TRBV11-3	NA	TRBJ1-2	TRBD1	TGTGCCAGCAGCTCGGGGACAGGGCTCAGCTATGGCTACACCTTC	CASSSGTGLSYGYTF
TRBV6-5	NA	TRBJ2-3	TRBD1	TGTGCCAGCAGTTACGGGACAGGGTTTGGAGATACGCAGTATTTT	CASSYGTGFGDTQYF
TRBV28	few	TRBJ1-2	NA	TGTGCCAGCAATTCTCGCTCAACAGGGTTTCGGTTTGGCTACACCTTC	CASNSRSTGFRFGYTF
TRBV4-2	NA	TRBJ1-2	NA	TGTGCCAGCAGCCAAGTACGGGACACCGGCTACACCTTC	CASSQVRDTGYTF
TRBV7-8	NA	TRBJ2-1	TRBD2	TGTGCCAGCAGCTTCGTAGCAGCGGGAGGGCCCGATGAGCAGTTCTTC	CASSFVAAGGPDEQFF
TRBV19	NA	TRBJ1-5	NA	TGTGCCACCTTTGATCTGAAGGAGGGGTACGGTAGCAATCAGCCCCAGCATTTT	CATFDLKEGYGSNQPQHF
TRBV11-3	NA	TRBJ2-4	NA	TGTGCCAGCAGCTCGAGCCCAAGCGCGGCCAAAAACATTCAGTACTTC	CASSSSPSAAKNIQYF
TRBV2	NA	TRBJ2-2	NA	TGTGCCAGCAGTGTAGGAGCGAGTACCGGGGAGCTGTTTTTT	CASSVGASTGELFF
TRBV12-3/TRBV12-4	NA	TRBJ2-3	NA	TGTGCCAGCAGTTTAGTGGTATCTACTACGCAGTATTTT	CASSLVVSTTQYF
TRBV5-1	NA	TRBJ2-5	NA	TGCGCCAGCAGCTCGGAGACCCAGTACTTC	CASSSETQYF
TRBV3-1/TRBV3-2	few	TRBJ1-1	TRBD1	TGTGCCAGCAGCCAAGATTCGGGACAGGGCTTCGCTTTCTTT	CASSQDSGQGFAFF
TRBV28	medium-sized	TRBJ2-7	NA	TGTGCCAGCAGACCTAGGCCCGGGGCGGACAGCTCCTACGAGCAGTACTTC	CASRPRPGADSSYEQYF
TRBV13	NA	TRBJ1-1	TRBD1	TGTGCCAGCAGTCCTCGGACAGGGGAGAAAGCTTTCTTT	CASSPRTGEKAFF
TRBV14	NA	TRBJ2-2	NA	TGTGCCAGCAGCCGGGGCCTGAACCCGAACACCGGGGAGCTGTTTTTT	CASSRGLNPNTGELFF
TRBV7-9	NA	TRBJ1-4	NA	TGTGCCAGCAGCCCACCAGACACAACTAATGAAAAACTGTTTTTT	CASSPPDTTNEKLFF
TRBV12-3/TRBV12-4	NA	TRBJ1-2	NA	TGTGCCAGCAGGGTTACAGGGAACTATGGCTACACCTTC	CASRVTGNYGYTF
TRBV5-6	NA	TRBJ2-1	NA	TGTGCCAGCAGCTTTATCGATACGGGCAGGGGGGAGGTTGAGCAGTTCTTC	CASSFIDTGRGEVEQFF
TRBV5-1	NA	TRBJ2-3	NA	TGCGCCAGCAGCCCCCGGGCGCGGGACCACGTGTGGGATACGCAGTATTTT	CASSPRARDHVWDTQYF
TRBV18	NA	TRBJ1-4	NA	TGTGCCAGCTCACCCACAGGGTTGACTGAAAAACTGTTTTTT	CASSPTGLTEKLFF
TRBV19	NA	TRBJ2-3	TRBD2	TGTGCCAGTAGGCCCGAACGCGGGAGGGCCGGCACAGATACGCAGTATTTT	CASRPERGRAGTDTQYF
TRBV10-1	once	TRBJ2-3	NA	TGCGCCAGCAGTGAGTCAAGGCGGAAGAGCACAGATACGCAGTATTTT	CASSESRRKSTDTQYF
TRBV25-1	NA	TRBJ1-5	TRBD1	TGTGCCAGCAGTGGGGGGACAGGGACGGGTCAGCCCCAGCATTTT	CASSGGTGTGQPQHF
TRBV11-2	NA	TRBJ2-2	NA	TGTGCCAGCAGCTTAGCCGGGAACACCGGGGAGCTGTTTTTT	CASSLAGNTGELFF
TRBV20-1	once	TRBJ1-2	NA	TGCAGTGCTAGAGGGCAGTATGGCTACACCTTC	CSARGQYGYTF
TRBV7-7	NA	TRBJ2-2	TRBD1	TGTGCTAGCAGCTCGGTATCCGGGACAGACAACACCGGGGAGCTGTTTTTT	CASSSVSGTDNTGELFF
TRBV11-3	NA	TRBJ2-1	NA	TGTGCCAGCAGCTTAGGGCAGAACAATGAGCAGTTCTTC	CASSLGQNNEQFF
TRBV10-2	NA	TRBJ2-1	NA	TGCGCCGCGAGGGGGGGGATCTACAATGAGCAGTTCTTC	CAARGGIYNEQFF
TRBV6-4	once	TRBJ2-3	NA	TGTGCCAGCAGTGCCCAGGGTACGGATACGCAGTATTTT	CASSAQGTDTQYF
TRBV23-1	NA	TRBJ2-5	NA	TGCGCCAGCAGTCAATCGGAGGACAGACTCCCGCAAGAGACCCAGTACTTC	CASSQSEDRLPQETQYF
TRBV7-3	NA	TRBJ2-2	TRBD2	TGTGCCAGCAGCCCCGGTCTAGCGGGGGGACTACCCGGGGAGCTGTTTTTT	CASSPGLAGGLPGELFF
TRBV29-1	NA	TRBJ2-1	TRBD2	TGCAGCGTTGGAATGACTAGCGGGCAAAGACTATACAATGAGCAGTTCTTC	CSVGMTSGQRLYNEQFF
TRBV7-8	NA	TRBJ1-2	NA	TGTGCCAGCAGCTTAAAAGGCAGGGTAACAAACTATGGCTACACCTTC	CASSLKGRVTNYGYTF
TRBV27	once	TRBJ1-4	NA	TGTGCCAGCAGCTCCGTCCACAGGGCAACTAATGAAAAACTGTTTTTT	CASSSVHRATNEKLFF
TRBV11-3	NA	TRBJ2-1	TRBD1	TGTGCCAGCAGCCTGGACAGGGACAATGAGCAGTTCTTC	CASSLDRDNEQFF